This T cell receptor (beta chain) derives from a study of T cell repertoires in cytomegalovirus infection (dated by TCRdb to about 2019). With regard to the full study: The peptide stimulations were aimed at well-studied HLA-B-restricted epitopes as well as recently identified HLA-C-restricted CMV epitopes, whose presentation resists viral immunomodulation. The HLA type of each donor mattered for the analysis, because public TCR beta signatures pointed to carriage of CMV infection along with the matching HLA type.

Sequencer: Illumina HiSeq 1500. TCRdb reprocessed the public reads (quality trimming at Q25 with fastp, clone calling with MiXCR) and kept in-frame beta chains. Rows merge per CDR3 protein into single entries with the most common DNA and genes. The sample has over 100,000 distinct CDR3 sequences on record, around 30% of them singletons. The ten largest clones add up to about 81% of the sample. Overall study outcomes, separate from this receptor: Carriers of CMV infection plus the relevant HLA type were discriminated by the cumulative frequency of public TCR beta family members in the study cohort and in an independent roughly 340-donor cohort. In the ex vivo response, HLA-C-restricted CMV-specific TCR beta clonotypes were dominant, and in two of eight donors the single most frequent clonotype came from this HLA-C-restricted group.

In light of the paper, this sample's treatment or condition label describes: in vitro stimulation with specific CMV peptide epitopes to enrich CMV-specific T cells. This clonotype has just a few counts. Its cognate antigen has yet to be identified. Base qualities are missing; no much larger clone stands one base away. This receptor was obtained from a human donor in good health (CMV status not recorded). Some clones in this sample may be carry-over from other donors' samples. Sample: CD8+ T cells from cultured PBMCs, taken from culture after CMV antigen stimulation.

The CDR3 is CASSQGVLPVEQYF. The DNA is as follows: TGTGCCAGCAGCCAAGGGGTCCTCCCGGTCGAGCAGTACTTC. In this chain, TRBV11-2 is recombined with TRBJ2-7; 5 matching bases give a weak D call of TRBD1. The germline ends are 17 bases apart after V is trimmed by 5 bases and J by 6 bases. Measured from the cysteine to the phenylalanine, the CDR3 is 14 residues long. Here the CDR3 DNA is all that survives: 42 bases in frame from base 1. Reading the germline V gene gives CDR1 SGHAT and CDR2 FQNNGV.